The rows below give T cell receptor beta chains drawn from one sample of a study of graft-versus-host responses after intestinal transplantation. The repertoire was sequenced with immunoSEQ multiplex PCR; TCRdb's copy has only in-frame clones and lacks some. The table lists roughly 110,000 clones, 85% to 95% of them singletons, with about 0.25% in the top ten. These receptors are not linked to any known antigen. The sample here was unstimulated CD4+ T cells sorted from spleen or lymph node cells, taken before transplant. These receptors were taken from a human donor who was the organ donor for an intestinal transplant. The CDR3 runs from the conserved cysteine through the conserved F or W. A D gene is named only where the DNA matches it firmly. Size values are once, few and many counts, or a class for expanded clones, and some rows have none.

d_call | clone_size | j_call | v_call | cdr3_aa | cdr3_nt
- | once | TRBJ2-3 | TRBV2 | CASSLTRSTDTQYF | TGTGCCAGCAGCCTAACTAGGAGCACAGATACGCAGTATTTT
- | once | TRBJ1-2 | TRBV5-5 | CASSLGFNYGYTF | TGTGCCAGCAGCTTGGGGTTTAACTATGGCTACACCTTC
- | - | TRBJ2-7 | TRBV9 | CASSRTDKPYEQYF | TGTGCCAGCAGCAGAACCGACAAACCCTACGAGCAGTACTTC
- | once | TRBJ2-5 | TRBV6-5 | CASSYTGRIETQYF | TGTGCCAGCAGTTACACCGGGAGAATCGAGACCCAGTACTTC
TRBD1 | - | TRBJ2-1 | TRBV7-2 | CASSLGQGDEQFF | TGTGCCAGCAGCCTGGGACAGGGGGATGAGCAGTTCTTC
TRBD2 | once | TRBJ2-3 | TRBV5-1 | CASSSATLLLAGGADTQYF | TGCGCCAGCAGCTCCGCGACCCTCCTACTAGCGGGAGGCGCAGATACGCAGTATTTT
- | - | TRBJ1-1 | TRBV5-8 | CASNRLIWGTEAFF | TGTGCCAGCAACAGGTTAATCTGGGGCACTGAAGCTTTCTTT
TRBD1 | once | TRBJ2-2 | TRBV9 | CASSVQGAGELFF | TGTGCCAGCAGCGTCCAGGGGGCCGGGGAGCTGTTTTTT
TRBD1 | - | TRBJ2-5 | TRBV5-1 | CASSAGTGTGETQYF | TGCGCCAGCAGCGCGGGGACAGGGACGGGGGAGACCCAGTACTTC
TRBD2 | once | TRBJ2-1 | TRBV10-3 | CAISGRTSGRNEQFF | TGTGCCATCAGTGGCAGGACTAGCGGGAGGAATGAGCAGTTCTTC
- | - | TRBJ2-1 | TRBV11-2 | CASSLDSLDEQFF | TGTGCCAGCAGCTTAGATAGTCTAGATGAGCAGTTCTTC
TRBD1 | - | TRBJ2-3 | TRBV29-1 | CSVVQGAGGNTQYF | TGCAGCGTTGTACAGGGGGCGGGTGGAAATACGCAGTATTTT
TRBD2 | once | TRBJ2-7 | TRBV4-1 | CASSRTSGSEQYF | TGCGCCAGCAGCCGGACTAGCGGGAGCGAGCAGTACTTC
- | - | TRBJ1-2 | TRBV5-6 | CASSLGYGYTF | TGTGCCAGCAGCTTGGGGTATGGCTACACCTTC
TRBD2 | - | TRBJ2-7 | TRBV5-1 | CASSLAASGSNEQYF | TGCGCCAGCAGCCTGGCCGCTAGCGGGAGCAACGAGCAGTACTTC
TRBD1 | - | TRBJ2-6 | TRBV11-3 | CASSPGTGKLSGANVLTF | TGTGCCAGCAGCCCCGGGACAGGGAAACTCTCTGGGGCCAACGTCCTGACTTTC
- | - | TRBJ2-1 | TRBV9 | CASSASRTQGGEQFF | TGTGCCAGCAGCGCCTCTCGGACCCAGGGGGGTGAGCAGTTCTTC
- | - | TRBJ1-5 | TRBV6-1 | CASSERLGQPQHF | TGTGCCAGCAGTGAAAGGTTGGGGCAGCCCCAGCATTTT
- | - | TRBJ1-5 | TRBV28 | CASAFGPGNQPQHF | -
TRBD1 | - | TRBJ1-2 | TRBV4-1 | CASSQRALEGQAAHGYTF | TGCGCCAGCAGCCAAAGGGCGCTAGAAGGACAGGCAGCCCATGGCTACACCTTC
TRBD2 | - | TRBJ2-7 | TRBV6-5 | CASSYGLAAYEQYF | TGTGCCAGCAGTTACGGACTAGCGGCCTACGAGCAGTACTTC
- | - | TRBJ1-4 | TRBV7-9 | CASSLARGGDHILFF | TGTGCCAGCAGCTTAGCGAGGGGCGGGGATCATATACTGTTTTTT
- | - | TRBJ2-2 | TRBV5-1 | CASSLEYSWGSTGELFF | TGCGCCAGCAGCTTGGAGTATAGTTGGGGTTCCACCGGGGAGCTGTTTTTT
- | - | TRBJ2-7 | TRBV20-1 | CSASPEQYF | TGCAGTGCTTCCCCTGAGCAGTACTTC
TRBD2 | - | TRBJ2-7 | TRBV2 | CASSRGLAEYF | TGTGCCAGCAGTAGGGGACTAGCGGAGTACTTC
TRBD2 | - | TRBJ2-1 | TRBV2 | CASRAGGPQFF | TGTGCCAGCAGAGCGGGAGGCCCCCAGTTCTTC
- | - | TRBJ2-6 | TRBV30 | CAGTGRSGANVLTF | TGTGCCGGTACAGGGCGCTCTGGGGCCAACGTCCTGACTTTC